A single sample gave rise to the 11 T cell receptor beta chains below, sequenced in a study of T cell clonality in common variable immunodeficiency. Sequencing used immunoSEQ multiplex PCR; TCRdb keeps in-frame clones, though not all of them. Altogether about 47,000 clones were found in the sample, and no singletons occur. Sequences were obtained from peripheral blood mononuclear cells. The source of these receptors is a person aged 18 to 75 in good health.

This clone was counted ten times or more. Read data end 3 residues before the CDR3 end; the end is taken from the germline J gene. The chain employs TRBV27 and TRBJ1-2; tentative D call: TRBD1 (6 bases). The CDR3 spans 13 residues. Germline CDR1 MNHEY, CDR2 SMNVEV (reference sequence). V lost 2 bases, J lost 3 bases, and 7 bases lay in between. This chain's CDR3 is CASSLAGDYGYTF. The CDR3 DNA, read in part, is TGTGCCAGCAGTTTAGCAGGGGACTATGGC.

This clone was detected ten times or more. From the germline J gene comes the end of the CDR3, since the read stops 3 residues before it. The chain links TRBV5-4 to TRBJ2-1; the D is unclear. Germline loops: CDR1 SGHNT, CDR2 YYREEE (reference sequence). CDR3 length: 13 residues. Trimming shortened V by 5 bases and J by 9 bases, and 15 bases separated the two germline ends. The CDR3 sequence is CASSPLVGSEQFF. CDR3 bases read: TGTGCCAGCAGTCCCCTAGTGGGTAGTGAG.

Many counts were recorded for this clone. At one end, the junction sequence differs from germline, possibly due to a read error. This chain's CDR3 is CAGSDPDRFSGELFF. CDR3 DNA, as far as it was read: TGTGCCGGCAGCGACCCGGACAGGTTTTCTGGGGAG. The chain couples TRBV7-8 to TRBJ2-2; TRBD1 matches at 7 bases. The CDR3 is cut off 3 residues early in the read; its end comes from the germline J gene. CDR3 size: 15 residues. The germline V gene has CDR1 SGHVS and CDR2 FQNEAQ.

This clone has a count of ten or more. CDR3: CASSMNLPSTGNTGELFF. Partial CDR3 DNA: TGCGCCAGCAGTATGAACCTTCCTTCGACAGGGAACACCGGGGAG. The chain couples TRBV5-1 to TRBJ2-2; D perhaps matches TRBD1 (6 bases). The read falls 3 residues short of the CDR3 end, and the missing part is taken from the germline J gene. CDR3 length equals 18 residues. Per germline, CDR1 SGHRS and CDR2 YFSETQ. Trimming removed 5 bases at V and 1 base at J, with 21 bases between.

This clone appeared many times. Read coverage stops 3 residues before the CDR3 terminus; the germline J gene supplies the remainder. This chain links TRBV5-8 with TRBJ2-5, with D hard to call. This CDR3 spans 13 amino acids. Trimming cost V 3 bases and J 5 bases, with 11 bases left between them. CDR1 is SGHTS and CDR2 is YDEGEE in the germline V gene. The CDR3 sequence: CASSYRIGETQYF. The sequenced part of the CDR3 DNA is TGTGCCAGCAGCTATCGAATAGGGGAGACC.

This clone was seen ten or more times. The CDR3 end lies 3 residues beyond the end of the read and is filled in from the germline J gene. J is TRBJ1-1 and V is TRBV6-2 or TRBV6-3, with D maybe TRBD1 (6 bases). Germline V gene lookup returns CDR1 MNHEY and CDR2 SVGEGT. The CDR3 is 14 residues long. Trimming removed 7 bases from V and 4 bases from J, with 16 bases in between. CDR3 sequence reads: CASNIIQGGTEAFF. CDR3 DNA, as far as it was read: TGTGCCAGCAATATAATACAGGGCGGCACTGAA.

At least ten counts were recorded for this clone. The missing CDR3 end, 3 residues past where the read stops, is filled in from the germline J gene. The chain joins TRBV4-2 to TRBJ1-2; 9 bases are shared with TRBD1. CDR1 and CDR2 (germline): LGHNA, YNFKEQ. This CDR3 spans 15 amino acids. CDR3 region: CASSQAAGTGMGYTF. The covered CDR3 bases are TGTGCCAGCAGCCAAGCGGCGGGGACAGGGATGGGC.

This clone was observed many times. This chain's CDR3 is CSANSGTANTGELFF. The sequenced part of the CDR3 DNA is TGCAGTGCTAACTCCGGGACAGCGAACACCGGGGAG. The chain links TRBV20-1 to TRBJ2-2, with 7 positions matching TRBD1. The read gets to within 3 residues of the CDR3 end, and the germline J gene fills in the rest. The CDR3 is made up of 15 amino acids. Germline values: CDR1 DFQATT, CDR2 SNEGSKA (reference sequence). V dropped 4 bases and J dropped 0; count of bases not matched to a gene: 5.

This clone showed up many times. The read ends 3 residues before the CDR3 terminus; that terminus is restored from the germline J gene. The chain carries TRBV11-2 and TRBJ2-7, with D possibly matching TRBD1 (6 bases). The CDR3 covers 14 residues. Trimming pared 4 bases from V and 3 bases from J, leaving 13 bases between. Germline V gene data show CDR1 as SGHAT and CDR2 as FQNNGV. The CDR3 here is CASSSGDRNYEQYF. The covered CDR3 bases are TGTGCCAGCAGCTCAGGCGACAGGAACTACGAG.

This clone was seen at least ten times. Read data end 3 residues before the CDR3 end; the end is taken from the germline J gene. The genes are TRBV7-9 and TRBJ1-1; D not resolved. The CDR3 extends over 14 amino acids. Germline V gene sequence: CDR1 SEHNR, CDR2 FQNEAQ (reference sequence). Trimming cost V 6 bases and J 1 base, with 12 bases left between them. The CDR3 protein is CASRYDIENTEAFF. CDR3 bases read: TGTGCCAGCAGATATGACATAGAGAACACTGAA. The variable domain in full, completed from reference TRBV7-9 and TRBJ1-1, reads DTGVSQNPRHKITKRGQNVTFRCDPISEHNRLYWYRQTLGQGPEFLTYFQNEAQLEKSRLLSDRFSAERPKGSFSTLEIQRTEQGDSAMYLCASRYDIENTEAFFGQGTRLTVV.

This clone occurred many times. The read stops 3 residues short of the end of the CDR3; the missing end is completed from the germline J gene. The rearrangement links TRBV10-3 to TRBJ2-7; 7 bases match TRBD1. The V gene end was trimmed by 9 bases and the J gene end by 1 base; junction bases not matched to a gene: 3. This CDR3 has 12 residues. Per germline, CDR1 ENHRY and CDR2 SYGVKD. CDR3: CAIGDRSYEQYF. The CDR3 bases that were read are TGTGCCATTGGGGACAGATCCTACGAG.